The rows below give T cell receptor beta chains drawn from one sample of a study of follicular helper T cells after annual influenza vaccination. Sequenced by immunoSEQ multiplex PCR; TCRdb stores in-frame clones only, minus some. The sample lists nearly 15,000 clones; roughly 80% were seen once. Sequenced material: CXCR5+ CD38- circulating T follicular helper cells from blood, taken 7 days after influenza vaccination. The receptors stem from an adult who received the influenza vaccine. Both conserved end residues are part of each CDR3. A D gene is named only where the DNA matches it firmly. Rows may omit the clone size; those that give it use once, few, many or a size class.

NA	TRBV5-1	TRBJ1-1	15	NA	CASSLEGGVNTEAFF	TGCGCCAGCAGCTTGGAGGGGGGGGTTAACACTGAAGCTTTCTTT
NA	TRBV9	TRBJ2-3	15	TRBD2	CASSFSSGHADTQYF	TGTGCCAGCAGCTTTTCTAGCGGGCACGCAGATACGCAGTATTTT
NA	TRBV18	TRBJ2-3	15	NA	CASSPGQRSTDTQYF	TGTGCCAGCTCACCGGGCCAGAGAAGCACAGATACGCAGTATTTT
NA	TRBV6-4	TRBJ2-2	17	TRBD2	CASSEFPSGGSTGELFF	TGTGCCAGCAGTGAATTCCCTAGCGGGGGGTCCACCGGGGAGCTGTTTTTT
NA	TRBV7-9	TRBJ1-6	14	NA	CASSSEQVRSPLHF	TGTGCCAGCAGCTCTGAACAGGTGCGGTCACCCCTCCACTTT
NA	TRBV21-1	TRBJ2-1	17	NA	CASSPTQLETGYNEQFF	TGTGCCAGCAGCCCTACCCAACTAGAGACGGGATACAATGAGCAGTTCTTC
NA	TRBV5-4	TRBJ1-2	14	NA	CASSSNFGDYGYTF	TGTGCCAGCAGCTCCAACTTTGGTGACTATGGCTACACCTTC
NA	TRBV7-2	TRBJ1-2	18	TRBD1	CASSRHVTGQGGNYGYTF	TGTGCCAGCAGCCGACACGTGACCGGACAGGGTGGTAACTATGGCTACACCTTC
NA	TRBV18	TRBJ2-1	16	TRBD2	CASSPFGTSGGNEQFF	TGTGCCAGCTCCCCATTCGGGACTAGCGGGGGCAATGAGCAGTTCTTC
few	TRBV19	TRBJ1-2	16	TRBD1	CASSAPFSQGPYGYTF	TGTGCCAGTAGTGCCCCATTCTCACAGGGGCCATATGGCTACACCTTC
NA	TRBV28	TRBJ1-5	12	NA	CASSSQRQPQHF	TGTGCCAGCAGTTCACAACGCCAACCCCAGCATTTT
NA	TRBV5-4	TRBJ2-1	14	NA	CASAPFGGYNEQFF	TGTGCCAGCGCCCCCTTCGGAGGGTACAATGAGCAGTTCTTC
NA	TRBV7-2	TRBJ2-3	13	NA	CASGRRSSDTQYF	TGTGCCAGCGGGCGCAGGTCATCAGATACGCAGTATTTT
NA	TRBV11-2	TRBJ1-1	14	NA	CASRPGFMNTEAFF	TGTGCCAGCAGACCTGGCTTCATGAACACTGAAGCTTTCTTT
NA	TRBV28	TRBJ2-2	16	TRBD1	CASSFGTASNTGELFF	TGTGCCAGCAGTTTTGGGACAGCTTCGAACACCGGGGAGCTGTTTTTT
NA	TRBV11-2	TRBJ2-5	15	TRBD1	CASSSTGTGTETQYF	TGTGCCAGCAGCTCCACCGGGACAGGTACAGAGACCCAGTACTTC
NA	TRBV7-2	TRBJ2-1	16	TRBD2	CASSLEGPGGNNEQFF	TGTGCCAGCAGCTTGGAGGGCCCCGGGGGGAACAATGAGCAGTTCTTC
once	TRBV29-1	TRBJ2-7	11	NA	CSGTEAGEQYF	TGCAGCGGCACCGAAGCGGGTGAGCAGTACTTC
NA	TRBV9	TRBJ1-6	14	NA	CASSVAGRPSPLHF	TGTGCCAGCAGCGTAGCAGGGAGGCCTTCACCCCTCCACTTT
NA	TRBV21-1	TRBJ2-7	15	NA	CASSSPGGAAYEQYF	TGTGCCAGCAGCTCACCTGGGGGCGCAGCCTACGAGCAGTACTTC
NA	TRBV5-1	TRBJ1-2	12	NA	CASSLDLRSYTF	TGCGCCAGCAGCTTGGACCTACGTAGCTACACCTTC
NA	TRBV27	TRBJ2-1	17	TRBD1	CASSSARGGRTTNEQFF	TGTGCCAGCAGTTCCGCCCGAGGGGGCCGGACCACCAATGAGCAGTTCTTC
NA	TRBV11-2	TRBJ2-7	15	NA	CASSSHPTGTYEQYF	TGTGCCAGCAGCTCCCACCCGACAGGTACCTACGAGCAGTACTTC
NA	TRBV27	TRBJ1-6	14	TRBD1	CASSLAGGDSPLHF	TGTGCCAGCAGTTTAGCAGGGGGTGATTCACCCCTCCACTTT
NA	TRBV9	TRBJ2-2	12	NA	CASGSNTGELFF	TGTGCCAGCGGCTCTAACACCGGGGAGCTGTTTTTT
NA	TRBV29-1	TRBJ2-1	13	NA	CSTTSSSYNEQFF	TGCAGCACAACTAGTTCCTCCTACAATGAGCAGTTCTTC
NA	TRBV10-3	TRBJ1-2	14	NA	CAITTGQRGSGYTF	TGTGCCATCACCACCGGACAAAGGGGGTCTGGCTACACCTTC
NA	TRBV5-1	TRBJ2-3	17	TRBD2	CASSLQTGGSGTDTQYF	TGCGCCAGCAGCCTCCAGACTGGCGGGAGCGGCACAGATACGCAGTATTTT
NA	TRBV6-6	TRBJ2-7	14	TRBD1	CASSDRGTSYEQYF	TGTGCCAGCAGCGACAGGGGGACCTCCTACGAGCAGTACTTC
NA	TRBV28	TRBJ2-1	15	TRBD2	CASRLADPTYNEQFF	TGTGCCAGCAGACTAGCGGACCCCACTTACAATGAGCAGTTCTTC
NA	TRBV15	TRBJ1-3	13	NA	CATSSTPGDTIYF	TGTGCCACCAGCAGTACACCAGGTGACACCATATATTTT
NA	TRBV6-1	TRBJ2-2	15	TRBD1	CASPRDRGLGGELFF	TGTGCCAGCCCCCGGGACAGGGGGCTCGGCGGGGAGCTGTTTTTT
NA	TRBV27	TRBJ1-2	16	NA	CASSGPPGQGFRGYTF	TGTGCCAGCAGTGGCCCACCAGGGCAGGGGTTTAGAGGCTACACCTTC
NA	TRBV19	TRBJ1-6	13	NA	CATNDAPGSPLHF	TGTGCCACAAACGATGCACCGGGTTCACCCCTCCACTTT
NA	TRBV6-4	TRBJ2-5	15	NA	CASSDRGQEVGTQYF	TGTGCCAGCAGTGACCGAGGACAAGAGGTCGGGACCCAGTACTTC
NA	TRBV27	TRBJ1-2	14	NA	CASSWTLGNYGYTF	TGTGCCAGCAGTTGGACATTAGGAAACTATGGCTACACCTTC
NA	TRBV7-8	TRBJ2-7	16	TRBD1	CASSARRTGRAYEQYF	TGTGCCAGCAGCGCTAGAAGGACAGGTCGCGCCTACGAGCAGTACTTC